Given below is one T cell receptor (beta chain) in context. Trimming took 5 bases from V and 5 from J, leaving 15 bases between them. Germline V gene sequence: CDR1 LNHDA, CDR2 SQIVND (reference sequence). The length of the CDR3 is 14 residues. Participant reports of clinical history set cohort assignment. These data come from a study of blood T cell repertoires in COVID-19. Study details: Both acute and convalescent COVID-19 samples were obtained from the United States, Italy and Spain.

Clones were sequenced by immunoSEQ multiplex PCR, and TCRdb holds only the in-frame ones, with some missing. The table lists about 430,000 clones, 88% of them singletons. This rearrangement joins TRBV19 to TRBJ1-1; D may be TRBD1 (5 bases). The clonotype was recovered from a woman younger than 45 with acute COVID-19. Material for sequencing was PBMCs or T cells enriched from blood (not recorded which). The CDR3 sequence: CASSSGLPDTEAFF. CDR3 DNA sequence: TGTGCCAGTAGTTCGGGACTCCCCGATACTGAAGCTTTCTTT.